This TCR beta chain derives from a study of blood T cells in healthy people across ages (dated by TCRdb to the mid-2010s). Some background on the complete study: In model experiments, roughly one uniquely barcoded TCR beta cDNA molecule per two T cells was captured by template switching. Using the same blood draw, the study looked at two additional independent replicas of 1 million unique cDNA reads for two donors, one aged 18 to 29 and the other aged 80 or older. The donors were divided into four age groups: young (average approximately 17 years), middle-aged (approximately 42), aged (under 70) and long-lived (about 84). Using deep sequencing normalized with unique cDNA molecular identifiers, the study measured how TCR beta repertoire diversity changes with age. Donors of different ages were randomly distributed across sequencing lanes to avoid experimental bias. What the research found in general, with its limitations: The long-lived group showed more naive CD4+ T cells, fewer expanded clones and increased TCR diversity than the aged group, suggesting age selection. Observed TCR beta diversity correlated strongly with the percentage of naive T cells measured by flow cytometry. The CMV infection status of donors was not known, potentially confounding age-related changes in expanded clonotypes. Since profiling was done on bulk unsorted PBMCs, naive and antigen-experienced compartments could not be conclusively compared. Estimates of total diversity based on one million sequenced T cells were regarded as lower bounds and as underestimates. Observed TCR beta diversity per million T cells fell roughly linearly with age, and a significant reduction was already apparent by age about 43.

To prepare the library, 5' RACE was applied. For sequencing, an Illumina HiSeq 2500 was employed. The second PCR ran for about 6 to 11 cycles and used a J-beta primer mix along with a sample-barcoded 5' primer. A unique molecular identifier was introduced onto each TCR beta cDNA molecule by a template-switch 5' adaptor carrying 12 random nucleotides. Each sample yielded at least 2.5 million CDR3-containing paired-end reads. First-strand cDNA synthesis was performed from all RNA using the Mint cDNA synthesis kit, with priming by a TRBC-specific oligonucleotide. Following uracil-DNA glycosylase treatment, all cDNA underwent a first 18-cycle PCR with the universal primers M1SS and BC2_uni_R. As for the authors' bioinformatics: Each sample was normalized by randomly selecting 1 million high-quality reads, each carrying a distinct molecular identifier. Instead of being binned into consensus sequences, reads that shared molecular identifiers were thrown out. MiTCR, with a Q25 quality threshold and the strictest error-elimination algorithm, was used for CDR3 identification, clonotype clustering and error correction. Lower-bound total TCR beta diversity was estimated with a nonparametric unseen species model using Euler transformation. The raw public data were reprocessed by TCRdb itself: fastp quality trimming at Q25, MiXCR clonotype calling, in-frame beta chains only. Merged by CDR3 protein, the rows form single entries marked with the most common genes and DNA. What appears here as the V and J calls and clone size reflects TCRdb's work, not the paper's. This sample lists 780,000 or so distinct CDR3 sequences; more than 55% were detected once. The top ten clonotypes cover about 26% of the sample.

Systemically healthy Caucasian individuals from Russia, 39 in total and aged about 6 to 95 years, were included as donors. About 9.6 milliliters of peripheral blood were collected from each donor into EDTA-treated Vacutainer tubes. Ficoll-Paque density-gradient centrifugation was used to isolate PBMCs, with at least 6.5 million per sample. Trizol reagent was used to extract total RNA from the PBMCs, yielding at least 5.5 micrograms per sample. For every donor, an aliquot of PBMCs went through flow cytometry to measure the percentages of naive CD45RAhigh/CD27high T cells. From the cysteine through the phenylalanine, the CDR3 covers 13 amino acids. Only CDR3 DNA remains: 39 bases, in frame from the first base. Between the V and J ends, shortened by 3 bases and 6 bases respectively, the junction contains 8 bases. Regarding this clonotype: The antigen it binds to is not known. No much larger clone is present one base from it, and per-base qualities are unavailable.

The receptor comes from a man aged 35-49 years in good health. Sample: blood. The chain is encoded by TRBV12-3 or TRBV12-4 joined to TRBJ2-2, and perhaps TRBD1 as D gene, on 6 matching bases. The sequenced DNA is TGTGCCAGCAGTTTTCAGGGGCCCGGGGAGCTGTTTTTT. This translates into CASSFQGPGELFF.